Presented here are 11 T cell receptor beta chains from one specimen sequenced in a study of blood T cell repertoires in COVID-19 (TCRdb year 2020). The receptor library was made with the immunoSEQ multiplex PCR assay. TCRdb provides this immuneACCESS table in a form limited to in-frame rearrangements. Some clones are lacking; in checked studies, under half of them reflect an unresolved V gene, and why the rest are absent is not known. Here the sample has 270,000 or so clones; roughly 87% occur a single time. The ten largest clonotypes hold about 4.6% of the sample. Sequencing was carried out using peripheral blood. These receptors all stem from a woman between 35 and 50 years old who had recovered from COVID-19.

The chain links TRBV5-1 to TRBJ2-2; D unresolved. The CDR3 has 15 amino acids. Trimming shortened V by 4 bases and J by 4 bases, and 14 bases separated the two germline ends. Germline V CDR1 and CDR2: SGHRS, YFSETQ. The CDR3 spells CASSRVESGTGELFF. In DNA, the CDR3 is TGCGCCAGCAGCCGGGTGGAGTCGGGCACCGGGGAGCTGTTTTTT.

CDR3 nucleotides: TGTGCCTCACAGGGGGATGGCACTGAAGCTTTCTTT. As protein: CASQGDGTEAFF. The chain carries TRBV24-1 and TRBJ1-1, with 8 bases fitting TRBD1. V shed 12 bases and J 4 bases; nucleotides not matched to a gene: 6. From germline, CDR1 is KGHDR and CDR2 SFDVKD. The CDR3 spans 12 residues.

V and J are TRBV5-1 and TRBJ1-2, with 8 nucleotides matching TRBD1. Germline CDR1 is SGHRS and CDR2 is YFSETQ. The trim removed 0 bases at V and 11 bases at J, leaving 9 bases unmatched. This CDR3 comprises 14 residues. The CDR3 DNA reads TGCGCCAGCAGCTTGGAAGGGACAGGCCTCCCATACACCTTC. Its protein is CASSLEGTGLPYTF.

V is TRBV7-8 and J is TRBJ2-1, with D perhaps TRBD2 (6 bases). The CDR3 spans 14 residues. The V gene's germline CDR1 is SGHVS and CDR2 FQNEAQ. V was pared by 5 bases and J by 7 bases, with 15 bases between. The CDR3 DNA follows: TGTGCCAGCAGCCCCACCGGGACTCCGAATGAGCAGTTCTTC. Translating it yields CASSPTGTPNEQFF. The whole variable domain, remainder taken from reference TRBV7-8 and TRBJ2-1, is GAGVSQSPRYKVAKRGQDVALRCDPISGHVSLFWYQQALGQGPEFLTYFQNEAQLDKSGLPSDRFFAERPEGSVSTLKIQRTQQEDSAVYLCASSPTGTPNEQFFGPGTRLTVL.

This CDR3 is CASSQTAAGEQYV. CDR3 coding DNA: TGTGCCAGCAGTCAGACCGCGGCGGGAGAGCAGTACGTC. The J gene is TRBJ2-7, the V gene TRBV7-9; D might be TRBD2 (6 bases). Germline V CDR1 and CDR2: SEHNR, FQNEAQ (reference sequence). Between the trimmed V and J ends, which lost 6 bases and 7 bases, there was a span of 16 bases. This CDR3 has 13 residues.

V gene TRBV5-4 combines with J gene TRBJ1-4; 8 nucleotides match TRBD1. CDR1 and CDR2 from the germline V gene are SGHNT and YYREEE (reference sequence). The CDR3 is made up of 15 amino acids. J was trimmed by 2 bases and V by 4 bases; bases with no gene match: 4. CDR3 region: CASSKDRGTNEKLFF. CDR3 DNA sequence: TGTGCCAGCAGCAAAGACAGGGGTACTAATGAAAAACTGTTTTTT.

This chain links TRBV5-1 with TRBJ1-1; TRBD1 matches 7 bases. Trimming took 7 bases from V and 3 from J; bases not matched to a gene: 6. The CDR3 covers 13 residues. The germline V gene encodes CDR1 SGHRS and CDR2 YFSETQ. CDR3 sequence reads: CASAQGYHTEAFF. DNA of the CDR3: TGCGCCAGCGCACAGGGGTATCACACTGAAGCTTTCTTT.

This clone turned up a few times. An end of the junction does not agree with germline; a read error may underlie this. The chain couples TRBV7-2 to TRBJ2-2; a weak D match, TRBD2 (5 bases). The CDR3 spans 16 residues. Germline V CDR1 and CDR2: SGHTA, FQGNSA. The CDR3 nucleotides read TGTGCCAGCAGCTTTCTAGCCGTCCTGAACGCCGGGGAGCTGTTTTTT. Translation gives CASSFLAVLNAGELFF.

The chain recombines TRBV13 with TRBJ2-4; D may be TRBD2 (5 bases). This CDR3 is built from 13 residues. Trimming removed 5 bases at V and 8 bases at J, with 13 bases between. Germline values: CDR1 PRHDT, CDR2 FYEKMQ (reference sequence). The CDR3 DNA sequence: TGTGCCAGCAGCAAGGACCCGAGGGACATTCAGTACTTC. As protein: CASSKDPRDIQYF. The variable domain in full, with the rest retrieved from reference TRBV13 and TRBJ2-4, is AAGVIQSPRHLIKEKRETATLKCYPIPRHDTVYWYQQGPGQDPQFLISFYEKMQSDKGSIPDRFSAQQFSDYHSELNMSSLELGDSALYFCASSKDPRDIQYFGAGTRLSVL.

The CDR3 spells CASNSDTGYVTEAFF. CDR3 DNA: TGTGCCAGCAACAGCGACACAGGGTACGTCACTGAAGCTTTCTTT. The chain joins TRBV14 to TRBJ1-1; D may be TRBD1 (6 bases). V lost 7 bases to trimming and J lost 4 bases, with 19 bases between them. CDR3 size: 15 residues. CDR1 is SGHDN, CDR2 FVKESK, per germline.

This clone was seen more than once but under ten times. In the same sample, other DNA sequences code for this CDR3. This rearrangement joins TRBV5-1 to TRBJ1-1; 7 bases are shared with TRBD1. J was trimmed by 3 bases and V by 4 bases; bases with no gene match: 3. Germline V gives CDR1 SGHRS, CDR2 YFSETQ. The CDR3 sequence is 13 residues long. CDR3 sequence: CASSPTGDTEAFF. CDR3 in DNA: TGCGCCAGCAGCCCTACAGGGGACACTGAAGCTTTCTTT.